Listed here are 18 T cell receptor beta chains from one sample, sequenced in a study of naive and memory T cell subsets. The SP2 primer and nested alpha and beta constant region primers amplified ligated cDNA in four rounds. TCRdb processed the UMI-ligation and nested PCR reads anew with MiXCR; each CDR3 protein has one entry. The sample records around 30,000 distinct CDR3 sequences, approximately 7.1% being singletons. Treatment specified: skin biopsy from PPD injection site in Mantoux-positive individual. The library had UMIs added by 3' ligation of an oligonucleotide to TCR cDNA. The sequencing here drew on skin, taken from a tuberculin skin test site. These receptors were obtained from an adult in good health.

This clonotype ranks as medium-sized. The chain has TRBV14 and TRBJ2-7; D might be TRBD2 (6 bases). Germline V CDR1 and CDR2: SGHDN, FVKESK. Trimming took off 3 bases at V and 2 bases at J, with 14 bases between the two ends. The CDR3 loop spans 15 amino acids. The CDR3 DNA reads TGTGCCAGCAGCCAGATAGCGGAGGGCCCCTACGAGCAGTACTTC. It encodes CASSQIAEGPYEQYF.

Many counts were recorded for this clonotype. The rearrangement uses TRBV29-1 and TRBJ1-6; perhaps TRBD1 as D (5 bases). The CDR3 is 12 amino acids. Germline CDR1 is SQVTM and CDR2 is ANQGSEA. Trimming shortened V by 4 bases and J by 13 bases, and 14 bases separated the two germline ends. This CDR3 is CSVVVGVGPLHF. CDR3 in DNA: TGCAGCGTTGTCGTAGGGGTCGGGCCCCTCCACTTT.

This clonotype was seen repeatedly, ten times or more. This chain's CDR3 is CASSYSNPQTFSGANVLTF. DNA for the CDR3: TGTGCCAGCAGTTACTCGAATCCCCAGACATTCTCTGGGGCCAACGTCCTGACTTTC. The genes are TRBV6-2 or TRBV6-3 and TRBJ2-6; D not certain. Germline CDR1 is MNHEY and CDR2 is SVGEGT. V shed 0 bases and J shed 0 bases, with 15 bases lying between them. CDR3 size: 19 residues.

This clonotype was seen only a few times. The chain combines TRBV10-1 with TRBJ2-4, with a weak D call TRBD2 (5 bases). Trimming took off 3 bases at V and 5 bases at J, with 17 bases between the two ends. Per germline, CDR1 WNHNN and CDR2 SYGVQD (reference sequence). The CDR3 spans 16 residues. The CDR3 sequence: CASSDSRPGNQNIQYF. CDR3 coding DNA: TGCGCCAGCAGTGATTCCAGACCCGGGAACCAAAACATTCAGTACTTC.

The table lists this clonotype with many counts. The V gene is TRBV10-1, the J gene TRBJ2-1, with D possibly matching TRBD2 (5 bases). Trimming took 0 bases from V and 7 from J, leaving 10 bases between them. The CDR3 is made up of 14 amino acids. The germline V gene encodes CDR1 WNHNN and CDR2 SYGVQD (reference sequence). The CDR3 nucleotides read TGCGCCAGCAGTGAGTCGTCTAGCCTAAATGAGCAGTTCTTC. Translating gives CASSESSSLNEQFF.

The chain uses TRBV6-5 and TRBJ1-2, with D uncertain. The CDR3 loop spans 15 amino acids. CDR1 MNHEY and CDR2 SVGAGI come from the germline V gene. The V end lost 6 bases, the J end lost 5 bases, and 19 bases lay between the germline ends. The CDR3 DNA is TGTGCCAGCAGCCGCTATATGGACGGATCATATGGCTACACCTTC. Its protein product is CASSRYMDGSYGYTF.

This clonotype occurred many times. The rearrangement uses TRBV6-6 and TRBJ2-5; D is unresolved. The CDR3 contains 15 residues. Trimming left V 5 bases short and J 2 bases short, with 15 bases between. The germline V gene has CDR1 MNHNY and CDR2 SVGAGI (reference sequence). The CDR3 here is CASSPSTGAQETQYF. In nucleotides, the CDR3 is TGTGCCAGCAGTCCTTCTACCGGCGCACAAGAGACCCAGTACTTC.

This clonotype was picked up many times. The V and J genes are TRBV7-9 and TRBJ1-6, with 7 bases identical to TRBD1. The CDR3 loop spans 15 amino acids. Germline V CDR1 and CDR2: SEHNR, FQNEAQ (reference sequence). J lost 9 bases, V lost 4 bases, and 9 bases had no gene match. The DNA for the CDR3 is TGTGCCAGCAGCTCGGACAGGCTAGGGAGTTCACCCCTCCACTTT. Protein sequence: CASSSDRLGSSPLHF.

This clonotype was recorded once. The chain links TRBV11-2 to TRBJ1-1; D call uncertain. The germline gives CDR1 SGHAT, CDR2 FQNNGV. CDR3 length: 14 residues. Deletions cut 5 bases from V and 8 bases from J, with 18 bases between. The CDR3 loop is CASSRGVGVLEAFF. As DNA, the CDR3 is TGTGCCAGCAGCCGAGGTGTGGGCGTACTCGAAGCTTTCTTT. The whole variable domain, remainder taken from reference TRBV11-2 and TRBJ1-1, is EAGVAQSPRYKIIEKRQSVAFWCNPISGHATLYWYQQILGQGPKLLIQFQNNGVVDDSQLPKDRFSAERLKGVDSTLKIQPAKLEDSAVYLCASSRGVGVLEAFFGQGTRLTVV.

With regard to this clonotype: This sequence may be a read error, since a much larger clone differs from it by one base. V is TRBV5-4 and J is TRBJ2-5; the D call may be TRBD1 or TRBD2 (7 bases each). Germline-derived CDR1 and CDR2 are SGHNT and YYREEE (reference sequence). The V end was cut by 2 bases, the J end by 5 bases, with 19 bases between. This CDR3 is built from 16 residues. CDR3 in DNA: TGTGCCAGCAGCTTCGTCTTGAGGGGGCGGGAGGAGACCCAGTACTTC. The encoded protein is CASSFVLRGREETQYF.

J is TRBJ2-5 and V is TRBV21-1. TRBV21-1 corresponds to a pseudogene. The CDR3 runs 16 residues. CDR3 residues: CASSKKGPECEETQYF. The CDR3 region has the DNA TGTGCCAGCAGCAAAAAAGGTCCGGAGTGTGAAGAGACCCAGTACTTC.

This chain uses TRBV5-4 with TRBJ2-3, with TRBD2 matching 14 bases. This CDR3 is built from 18 residues. Germline CDR1 is SGHNT and CDR2 is YYREEE (reference sequence). Trimming took 4 bases from V and 1 from J; bases not matched to a gene: 8. CDR3 region: CASSGGLAGVEGTDTQYF. The CDR3 coding sequence is TGTGCCAGCAGCGGGGGACTAGCGGGGGTTGAGGGCACAGATACGCAGTATTTT.

The chain carries TRBV10-2 and TRBJ1-1; 7 nucleotides agree with TRBD1. CDR1 WSHSY and CDR2 SAAADI come from the germline V gene. The CDR3 sequence is 13 residues long. The J segment lost 4 bases and the V segment lost 6 bases, leaving 5 bases of the junction unmatched. CDR3 residues: CASRSQGGTEAFF. The CDR3 bases are TGCGCCAGCAGGAGCCAGGGGGGCACTGAAGCTTTCTTT.

This clonotype was counted many times. The gene calls are TRBV27 and TRBJ2-2; 12 bases are shared with TRBD2. V shed 4 bases, J shed 3 bases, and the junction held 9 bases outside the gene matches. This CDR3 spans 18 amino acids. CDR1 MNHEY and CDR2 SMNVEV come from the germline V gene (reference sequence). The CDR3, as DNA: TGTGCCAGCAGTTCGTCGACTAGCGGGGGACTTTACACCGGGGAGCTGTTTTTT. Translating gives CASSSSTSGGLYTGELFF.

This clonotype was seen more than once but under ten times. This chain links TRBV10-3 with TRBJ1-2; tentatively, D is TRBD1 (6 bases). The CDR3 totals 12 residues. Germline V gene lookup returns CDR1 ENHRY and CDR2 SYGVKD. V lost 6 bases, J lost 1 base, and 6 bases lay in between. CDR3 nucleotide sequence: TGTGCCATCAGCAGGGGTAACTATGGCTACACCTTC. Protein sequence: CAISRGNYGYTF.

This clonotype was seen ten or more times. V gene TRBV25-1 combines with J gene TRBJ2-5, with D possibly matching TRBD2 (5 bases). CDR3 length equals 11 residues. The V and J ends lost 6 bases and 4 bases respectively, with 6 bases between them. Germline V gene lookup returns CDR1 MGHDK and CDR2 SYGVNS. The CDR3 loop reads CASRLGETQYF. In nucleotides, the CDR3 is TGTGCCAGCAGACTAGGAGAGACCCAGTACTTC.

The genes are TRBV27 and TRBJ2-1; 11 nucleotides match TRBD2. Germline CDR1 reads MNHEY; CDR2 reads SMNVEV (reference sequence). V trimming: 3 bases; J trimming: 3 bases; junction bases outside the gene matches: 10. This CDR3 region has 18 residues. The CDR3 DNA reads TGTGCCAGCAGTTTTGGTTCCGGCACTAGCGGGGGCTACAATGAGCAGTTCTTC. Its protein is CASSFGSGTSGGYNEQFF.

This clonotype came up once. The V gene is TRBV19, the J gene TRBJ1-2; D ambiguous. The CDR3 extends over 12 amino acids. CDR1 and CDR2 from the germline V gene are LNHDA and SQIVND (reference sequence). The germline V and J ends were trimmed by 8 bases and 4 bases, with 11 bases remaining between them. This CDR3 is CASGRASYGYTF. CDR3 nucleotides: TGTGCCAGTGGGCGAGCCTCCTATGGCTACACCTTC.